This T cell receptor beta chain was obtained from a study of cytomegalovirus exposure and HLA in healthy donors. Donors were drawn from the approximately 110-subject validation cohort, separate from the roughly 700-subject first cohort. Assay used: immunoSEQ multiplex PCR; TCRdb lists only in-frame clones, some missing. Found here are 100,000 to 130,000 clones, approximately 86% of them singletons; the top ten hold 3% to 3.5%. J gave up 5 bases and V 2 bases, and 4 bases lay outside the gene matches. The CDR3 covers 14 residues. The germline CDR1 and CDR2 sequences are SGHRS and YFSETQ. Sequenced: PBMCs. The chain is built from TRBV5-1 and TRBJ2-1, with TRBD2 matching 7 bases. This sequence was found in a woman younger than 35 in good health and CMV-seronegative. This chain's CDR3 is CASSFSGEDNEQFF. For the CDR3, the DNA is TGCGCCAGCAGCTTCAGCGGGGAAGACAATGAGCAGTTCTTC.